Below are 20 T cell receptor beta chains sequenced from a single sample in a study of beta chain features in type 1 diabetes (dated by TCRdb to 2017 to 2018). The library was built by means of the immunoSEQ multiplex PCR assay. The entire amount of isolated RNA was reverse transcribed using the High Capacity cDNA Reverse Transcription Kit, so the sequenced TCRB transcripts were expressed ones. This is the immuneACCESS table as TCRdb keeps it, with only in-frame sequences that have V and J called. A part of the clones is gone; compared with another copy, unresolved V genes explain less than half, and the rest is unexplained. The sample contains 350,000 to 400,000 clones, roughly 16% of them found a single time. The biggest ten clones account for about 0.018% of the sample. Sequenced: naive CD4+ T cells from blood. Taken with the paper, the label for cell subset or site translates to: true naive CD4+ T cells. The receptors stem from a woman aged 18-35 years in good health.

This clone turned up a few times. The chain combines TRBV25-1 with TRBJ1-1; 10 bases agree with TRBD1. The CDR3 is 15 residues long. Trimming at V came to 5 bases and at J to 6 bases, leaving 9 bases not matched to a gene. The germline V gene has CDR1 MGHDK and CDR2 SYGVNS. CDR3 region: CASSPRTGGISEAFF. In nucleotides, the CDR3 is TGTGCCAGCAGTCCACGGACAGGGGGTATTTCTGAAGCTTTCTTT.

The sample holds a few counts of this clone. The chain couples TRBV11-2 to TRBJ2-1; 8 nucleotides align to TRBD2. CDR1 is SGHAT and CDR2 is FQNNGV in the germline V gene. The length of the CDR3 is 16 residues. V shed 1 base, J shed 9 bases, and the junction held 11 bases outside the gene matches. CDR3 nucleotide sequence: TGTGCCAGCAGCTTAGTGGTCGGACTAGCAGGTAGTGAGCAGTTCTTC. Protein sequence: CASSLVVGLAGSEQFF.

The genes are TRBV28 and TRBJ1-5; D unclear. CDR3 length: 15 residues. CDR1 MDHEN and CDR2 SYDVKM come from the germline V gene. The V gene lost 4 bases and the J gene lost 4 bases, with 14 bases spanning the gap. CDR3 sequence reads: CASSYPAGGNQPQHF. The CDR3 nucleotides read TGTGCCAGCAGTTATCCTGCCGGCGGGAATCAGCCCCAGCATTTT. The full variable domain, in which reference TRBV28 and TRBJ1-5 provide the parts outside the CDR3, is DVKVTQSSRYLVKRTGEKVFLECVQDMDHENMFWYRQDPGLGLRLIYFSYDVKMKEKGDIPEGYSVSREKKERFSLILESASTNQTSMYLCASSYPAGGNQPQHFGDGTRLSIL.

Regarding this clone: Other DNA sequences in this sample translate to the same CDR3. This chain joins TRBV28 and TRBJ2-7; maybe TRBD2 (6 bases). Germline loops: CDR1 MDHEN, CDR2 SYDVKM. With 2 bases removed from V and 2 bases from J, the gap between germline ends came to 7 bases. The CDR3 covers 13 residues. In nucleotides, the CDR3 is TGTGCCAGCAGTTTAGCGGGGCCCTACGAGCAGTACTTC. It encodes CASSLAGPYEQYF.

This sequence joins TRBV9 and TRBJ1-2; D uncertain. Germline CDR1 reads SGDLS; CDR2 reads YYNGEE. This CDR3 is built from 13 residues. The V end was cut by 5 bases, the J end by 2 bases, with 10 bases between. The CDR3 coding sequence is TGTGCCAGCAGTTCGGGAAACAACTATGGCTACACCTTC. Protein: CASSSGNNYGYTF.

Only a few counts were recorded for this clone. The V and J genes are TRBV29-1 and TRBJ2-5; a weak D match, TRBD1 (6 bases). Trimming removed 6 bases from V and 1 base from J, with 9 bases in between. Germline loops: CDR1 SQVTM, CDR2 ANQGSEA. There are 12 residues in the CDR3. The CDR3 here is CSVRGTQETQYF. In DNA, the CDR3 is TGCAGCGTAAGGGGGACCCAAGAGACCCAGTACTTC.

The chain links TRBV29-1 to TRBJ1-5; no definite D call. V lost 4 bases and J 0 bases, leaving 7 bases between the germline ends. Germline CDR1 is SQVTM and CDR2 is ANQGSEA. CDR3 length: 13 amino acids. CDR3 sequence: CSVAQDSNQPQHF. The CDR3 DNA sequence: TGCAGCGTTGCGCAGGATAGCAATCAGCCCCAGCATTTT.

J is TRBJ1-5 and V is TRBV9; tentatively, D is TRBD1 (5 bases). Deletions cut 0 bases from V and 0 bases from J, with 7 bases between. The germline V gene encodes CDR1 SGDLS and CDR2 YYNGEE. The CDR3 runs to 15 residues. CDR3 DNA sequence: TGTGCCAGCAGCGTAGGACAGCTTAGCAATCAGCCCCAGCATTTT. Residues: CASSVGQLSNQPQHF. Variable domain in full (rest from reference TRBV9 and TRBJ1-5): DSGVTQTPKHLITATGQRVTLRCSPRSGDLSVYWYQQSLDQGLQFLIQYYNGEERAKGNILERFSAQQFPDLHSELNLSSLELGDSALYFCASSVGQLSNQPQHFGDGTRLSIL.

This chain joins TRBV4-2 and TRBJ1-5; TRBD1 matches at 9 bases. J lost 6 bases, V lost 0 bases, and 3 bases had no gene match. Germline CDR1 LGHNA, CDR2 YNFKEQ. This CDR3 is built from 15 residues. CDR3 protein: CASSQEQGAVQPQHF. CDR3 sequence (DNA): TGTGCCAGCAGCCAAGAACAGGGGGCCGTTCAGCCCCAGCATTTT.

The chain links TRBV5-1 to TRBJ2-7, with D maybe TRBD2 (6 bases). CDR1 and CDR2 from the germline V gene are SGHRS and YFSETQ. Trimming took 0 bases from V and 2 from J, leaving 9 bases between them. The CDR3 loop spans 14 amino acids. The chain's CDR3 is CASSLGRTTYEQYF. The DNA for the CDR3 is TGCGCCAGCAGCTTGGGACGGACTACCTACGAGCAGTACTTC.

The genes are TRBV29-1 and TRBJ2-3; D uncertain. The germline V and J ends were trimmed by 2 bases and 2 bases, with 5 bases remaining between them. CDR1 and CDR2 from the germline V gene are SQVTM and ANQGSEA. This CDR3 comprises 12 residues. As DNA, the CDR3 is TGCAGCGTTGAACTCTACACAGATACGCAGTATTTT. It encodes CSVELYTDTQYF.

There are a few counts of this clone. The chain employs TRBV20-1 and TRBJ2-7; D is undetermined. The ends were cut back, 5 bases at V and 3 bases at J, with 8 bases in the middle. The germline V gene has CDR1 DFQATT and CDR2 SNEGSKA (reference sequence). CDR3 length equals 11 residues. The CDR3 sequence is CSAYTGYEQYF. In DNA, the CDR3 is TGCAGTGCTTATACTGGCTACGAGCAGTACTTC.

This chain joins TRBV7-2 and TRBJ2-5, with a weak D call TRBD2 (7 bases). The ends were cut back, 2 bases at V and 5 bases at J, with 15 bases in the middle. The CDR3 is 15 residues long. Germline V lookup: CDR1 SGHTA, CDR2 FQGNSA. The CDR3 bases are TGTGCCAGCAGCTTAAGCGGGAATACAGGGGAGACCCAGTACTTC. Translating it yields CASSLSGNTGETQYF.

This clone showed up just a few times. V gene TRBV7-9 combines with J gene TRBJ2-5; possibly TRBD2 for D (5 bases). This CDR3 is 14 amino acids long. Trimming pared 0 bases from V and 7 bases from J, leaving 12 bases between. The germline gives CDR1 SEHNR, CDR2 FQNEAQ (reference sequence). In DNA, the CDR3 is TGTGCCAGCAGCTTAGCACTGGCCGGAGGGACCCAGTACTTC. Its translation is CASSLALAGGTQYF.

V usage is TRBV10-3 and J usage is TRBJ2-1; TRBD2 might be the D (6 bases). V was cut by 4 bases and J by 13 bases, with 17 bases left in between. CDR3 length: 13 residues. Germline lookup yields CDR1 ENHRY and CDR2 SYGVKD. The CDR3 DNA reads as TGTGCCATCAGTGGGAATACCGGGACTCCCCAGTTCTTC. Its protein product is CAISGNTGTPQFF.

This clone was counted a few times. The CDR3 region has the DNA TGCGCCAGCAGCCGCGGGACAGGGATCACCGGGGAGCTGTTTTTT. Translating gives CASSRGTGITGELFF. The chain uses TRBV4-3 and TRBJ2-2; 9 bases match TRBD1. V lost 4 bases and J lost 4; bases outside the gene matches: 4. CDR3 length: 15 amino acids. CDR1 is LGHNA and CDR2 is YSLEER in the germline V gene.

The chain is built from TRBV5-6 and TRBJ1-2, with D unresolved. The CDR3 covers 12 residues. Germline CDR1 is SGHDT and CDR2 is YYEEEE. Between the trimmed V and J ends, which lost 5 bases and 4 bases, there was a span of 9 bases. The CDR3 DNA reads as TGTGCCAGCAGTCGGGTTTCCTATGGCTACACCTTC. This translates into CASSRVSYGYTF. The full variable domain, in which reference TRBV5-6 and TRBJ1-2 provide the parts outside the CDR3, is DAGVTQSPTHLIKTRGQQVTLRCSPKSGHDTVSWYQQALGQGPQFIFQYYEEEERQRGNFPDRFSGHQFPNYSSELNVNALLLGDSALYLCASSRVSYGYTFGSGTRLTVV.

This clone turned up a few times. J is TRBJ1-5 and V is TRBV6-4; D remains unclear. CDR1 is MRHNA, CDR2 SNTAGT, per germline. Trimming left V 3 bases short and J 1 base short, with 10 bases between. This CDR3 region has 15 residues. The CDR3 sequence: CASSEGGLSNQPQHF. The CDR3 DNA is TGTGCCAGCAGTGAAGGTGGACTAAGCAATCAGCCCCAGCATTTT.

The J gene is TRBJ2-1, the V gene TRBV28; 8 bases agree with TRBD1. This CDR3 comprises 17 residues. The V and J ends lost 3 bases and 0 bases, in that order; junction bases with no gene match: 7. Germline V gives CDR1 MDHEN, CDR2 SYDVKM. The CDR3 spells CASSFAGQGRSYNEQFF. In nucleotides, the CDR3 is TGTGCCAGCAGTTTTGCCGGACAGGGCCGCTCCTACAATGAGCAGTTCTTC.

The chain carries TRBV7-6 and TRBJ2-5, with TRBD2 identical over 7 bases. Germline V lookup: CDR1 SGHVS, CDR2 FNYEAQ. V shed 1 base, J shed 2 bases, and the junction held 4 bases outside the gene matches. The CDR3 contains 15 residues. The CDR3 here is CASSLGAGVQETQYF. CDR3 nucleotide sequence: TGTGCCAGCAGCTTAGGGGCGGGGGTACAAGAGACCCAGTACTTC.